The clone carrying this TCR beta chain was observed a few times. The data stem from a study of T-cell memory formation after mild COVID-19. TCRdb fed the 5' RACE reads into MiXCR, producing one record per CDR3 protein. Of about 310,000 distinct CDR3 sequences detected, approximately 16% appear once; the ten largest clones hold 22%. The CDR3 is made up of 14 amino acids. V was clipped by 4 bases and J by 3 bases, with 11 bases between them. Germline CDR1 and CDR2: SGHRS and YFSETQ. Sequenced sample: PBMCs or a T cell subset sorted from them (not recorded which). V usage is TRBV5-1 and J usage is TRBJ1-3; no firm D call. The clonotype originates from a man between 18 and 29 years old who had mild COVID-19 (a few samples of this study predate the infection). Cell type and time point are not known. This chain's CDR3 is CASSNGQDGNTIYF. The CDR3 DNA reads TGCGCCAGCAGCAACGGGCAGGATGGAAACACCATATATTTT.